Listed below are T cell receptor beta chains from one sample, sequenced in a study of T cells in localized non-small cell lung cancer. Sequencing was performed with immunoSEQ multiplex PCR; in TCRdb, only in-frame clones are kept and a portion is missing. The sample has about 52,000 clones, approximately 86% seen once; the top ten hold about a sixth. The specimen comprised PBMCs, sampled before any cancer treatment. These receptor sequences come from a female donor with stage II lung adenocarcinoma. The CDR3 runs from the conserved cysteine through the conserved F or W.

length | J | V | CDR3
14 | TRBJ1-1 | TRBV14 | CASSWDTLNTEAFF
19 | TRBJ1-2 | TRBV9 | CASSVARGPSAASGRGYTF
12 | TRBJ1-1 | TRBV7-9 | CASSLSGTEAFF
14 | TRBJ1-1 | TRBV25-1 | CASSERRGSSEAFF
14 | TRBJ2-7 | TRBV2 | CASNGGSGQYEQYF
13 | TRBJ2-5 | TRBV5-1 | CASSFLGEETQYF
14 | TRBJ1-2 | TRBV9 | CASSVESGHYGYTF
18 | TRBJ1-1 | TRBV9 | CASSGEGGQLGRNTEAFF
15 | TRBJ1-2 | TRBV11-2 | CASSLSRGDNYGYTF
16 | TRBJ2-7 | TRBV5-1 | CASSLAGGGVYHEQYF
14 | TRBJ1-1 | TRBV5-1 | CASSLSALNTEAFF
14 | TRBJ1-5 | TRBV30 | CAWGGPSADQPQHF
14 | TRBJ2-7 | TRBV9 | CASSVGGTTYEQYF
14 | TRBJ2-5 | TRBV19 | CASGGLAGGGTQYF
14 | TRBJ1-2 | TRBV6-5 | CASSYSHRDPVYTF
17 | TRBJ2-3 | TRBV5-1 | CASSWRTGGVSTDTQYF
14 | TRBJ1-1 | TRBV5-1 | CASSQDRVNTEAFF
15 | TRBJ1-4 | TRBV5-1 | CASSADSDHNEKLFF
15 | TRBJ2-7 | TRBV9 | CASSVAAGSYYEQYF
14 | TRBJ1-5 | TRBV7-6 | CASSSGLSNQPQHF
15 | TRBJ2-7 | TRBV11-1 | CASSVEGDQAYEQYF
14 | TRBJ1-3 | TRBV5-4 | CASSDKGRGNTIYF
12 | TRBJ1-3 | TRBV11-2 | CASSSLGTSIYF
16 | TRBJ1-2 | TRBV6-5 | CASSYSGLSWGYGYTF
14 | TRBJ2-2 | TRBV6-5 | CASSRTANTGELFF
13 | TRBJ2-2 | TRBV29-1 | CSVGRLNTGELFF
15 | TRBJ1-1 | TRBV27 | CASSTPTGWSTEAFF
13 | TRBJ2-5 | TRBV14 | CASSQGLGETQYF
15 | TRBJ1-2 | TRBV5-5 | CASSLGDREWNGYTF
15 | TRBJ1-2 | TRBV6-4 | CASSVTGRGAIGYTF
16 | TRBJ1-1 | TRBV5-4 | CASSFGGTGAGTEAFF
16 | TRBJ2-3 | TRBV7-3 | CASSLTGIGGTDTQYF
10 | TRBJ2-5 | TRBV13 | CASGRETQYF
15 | TRBJ1-1 | TRBV7-9 | CASSFVEAENTEAFF
16 | TRBJ2-2 | TRBV6-9 | CASSYPGTFNTGELFF
14 | TRBJ1-1 | TRBV19 | CASSIPRTGGRTFF
11 | TRBJ1-1 | TRBV6-5 | CASSSPVEAFF
12 | TRBJ1-1 | TRBV5-1 | CASSLEGDRAFF
15 | TRBJ2-6 | TRBV5-8 | CASSTYRTGANVLTF
15 | TRBJ1-4 | TRBV30 | CAWSVPLQGLEKLFF
17 | TRBJ2-7 | TRBV5-4 | CASSQGTGAGGKYEQYF
14 | TRBJ2-5 | TRBV6-5 | CASSPGHGRGTQYF
13 | TRBJ2-1 | TRBV27 | CATTSGSYNEQFF
14 | TRBJ1-1 | TRBV27 | CASSQTAMNTEAFF
16 | TRBJ1-1 | TRBV4-1 | CASSQEELGISTEAFF
15 | TRBJ1-2 | TRBV6-1 | CASLQRRGTPHGYTF
14 | TRBJ2-2 | TRBV29-1 | CSVDGGRNTGELFF
13 | TRBJ2-5 | TRBV18 | CASSPQGRETQYF
14 | TRBJ1-5 | TRBV30 | CAWSSRGSNQPQHF